This T cell receptor beta chain was sequenced during a study of T cell responses to AZD1222 COVID-19 vaccine (dated by TCRdb to the early 2020s). About the investigation overall: A total of about 230 trial participants underwent TCR sequencing, of whom about 210 received two doses of AZD1222 and about 26 received two doses of the MenACWY control vaccine. Trial participants were enrolled by age into subgroups of 18-55, 56-69 and 70-plus years, and around 150, 28 and 57 TCR-sequenced participants, respectively, were included in these subgroups. On the study overall, not on this receptor specifically: Participants were mostly white British, with more females than males. The authors suggested clonal diversity may have been underestimated. Epitopes outside the regions mutated in the B.1.351 and B.1.1.7 variants were reportedly recognized by nearly half of the unique spike-specific TCRs. Conclusions about previously exposed vaccinees are limited, since just a handful of AZD1222 recipients were seropositive for SARS-CoV-2 at baseline. The 56-69-year group was small, and its depth increase did not reach significance, likely because of low power. CD4 TCRs associated with the vaccine covered the entire spike protein, and the dominant responses were in regions 160-218 and 743-854. Spike-specific TCR breadth and depth rose significantly after two AZD1222 doses compared with day 0 and with MenACWY recipients. Because no day 14 peak-response samples were available, repertoires were characterized only after the peak T cell response.

Cut back by 3 bases and 4 bases, the V and J ends lie 8 bases apart. The cysteine opens and the phenylalanine closes a CDR3 of 13 amino acids. Just CDR3 DNA is preserved here, 39 bases in frame from base 1. The germline V gene gives CDR1 as SGDLS and CDR2 as YYNGEE. The time point label, as the study defines it: about 28 days (+/-7) after the second vaccine dose. AZD1222 recipients whose second dose came at about 4 weeks and those whose second dose came at about 12 weeks were combined into one group, since spike-specific TCR depth and breadth did not differ between the two schedules. Vaccinee samples came from UK trials COV001 and COV002, including a single-blind randomized controlled phase 2/3 trial of AZD1222 (ChAdOx1 nCoV-19) in healthy adults. Trial participant PBMC samples were collected at day 0 and day 28 after the second dose for TCRbeta chain sequencing. The CDR3 regions of human TCRbeta chains were analyzed by immunosequencing. Turning to the authors' computational methods: Repertoire TCRs were checked for matches against a reference library of SARS-CoV-2-specific TCRs that had been generated using the MIRA antigen-specificity platform. Breadth was defined as the fraction of unique TCRs that were SARS-CoV-2-associated, and depth was defined as the fraction of total T cells that were SARS-CoV-2-associated. Each spike-specific TCR was assigned to its reactive spike region and to a CD4 or CD8 class using the MIRA data. Log10-transformed breadth and depth values were compared by one-way ANOVA with Sidak's multiple comparisons tests. TCRdb carries this immuneACCESS record with in-frame sequences only. Its versions omit some clonotypes, under half of them owing to an unresolved V gene in the studies checked, with the rest unexplained. That table furnishes V, J and clone size, whereas the DNA furnished D and trimming. This sample lists fewer than 150,000 clones; around 90% were detected once. Of the sample, 4.5% to 6.5% is held by the ten largest clones.

Remarks on this clone: It lacks a known antigen. No much larger clonotype is one base removed from it; base qualities were not supplied.

This specimen was peripheral blood, taken 28 days after the second AZD1222 dose. The chain couples TRBV9 to TRBJ2-1; too little of a D gene remains to name it. This sequence originates from an adult who received the AZD1222 COVID-19 vaccine. The CDR3 protein: CASSEDRYNEQFF. Read as DNA, the sequence is TGTGCCAGCAGCGAAGACCGATACAATGAGCAGTTCTTC.